The T cell receptor (beta chain) under discussion was sequenced for a study of cytomegalovirus exposure and HLA in healthy donors. This clone occurred once. V was pared by 0 bases and J by 2 bases, with 11 bases of the junction left unmatched. The CDR3 is made up of 18 amino acids. The germline CDR1 and CDR2 sequences are ENHRY and SYGVKD. The PCR used 60 Vbeta and 13 Jbeta primers. Only in-frame clones appear in the TCRdb table, and some are missing; sequencing was by immunoSEQ multiplex PCR. The sample holds more than 90,000 clones, around 80% seen once. The origin of this receptor is a woman under 30 in good health and CMV-seropositive. V gene TRBV10-3 combines with J gene TRBJ1-2, with 8 bases that match TRBD1. The sample was PBMCs. The CDR3 DNA sequence: TGTGCCATCAGTGAGTCATCTCCCGGGACAGGTCAGAACTATGGCTACACCTTC. As protein: CAISESSPGTGQNYGYTF.